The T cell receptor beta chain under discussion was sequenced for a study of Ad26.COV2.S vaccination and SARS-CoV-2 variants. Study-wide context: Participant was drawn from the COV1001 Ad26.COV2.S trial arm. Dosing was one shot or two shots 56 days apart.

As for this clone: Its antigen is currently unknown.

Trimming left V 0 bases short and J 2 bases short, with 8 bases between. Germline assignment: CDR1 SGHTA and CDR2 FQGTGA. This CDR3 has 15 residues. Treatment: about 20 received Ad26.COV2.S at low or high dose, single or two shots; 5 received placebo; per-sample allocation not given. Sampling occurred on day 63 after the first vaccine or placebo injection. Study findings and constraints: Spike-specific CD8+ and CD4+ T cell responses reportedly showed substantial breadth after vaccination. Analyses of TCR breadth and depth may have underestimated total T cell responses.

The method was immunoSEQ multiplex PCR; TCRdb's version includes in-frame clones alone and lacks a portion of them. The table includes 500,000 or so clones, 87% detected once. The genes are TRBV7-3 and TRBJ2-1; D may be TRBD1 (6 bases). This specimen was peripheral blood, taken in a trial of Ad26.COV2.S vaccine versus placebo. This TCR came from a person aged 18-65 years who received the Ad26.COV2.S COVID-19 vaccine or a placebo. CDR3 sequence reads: CASSLTRGTYNEQFF. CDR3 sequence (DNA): TGTGCCAGCAGCTTAACGAGGGGGACCTACAATGAGCAGTTCTTC. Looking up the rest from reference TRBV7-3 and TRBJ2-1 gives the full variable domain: GAGVSQTPSNKVTEKGKYVELRCDPISGHTALYWYRQSLGQGPEFLIYFQGTGAADDSGLPNDRFFAVRPEGSVSTLKIQRTERGDSAVYLCASSLTRGTYNEQFFGPGTRLTVL.